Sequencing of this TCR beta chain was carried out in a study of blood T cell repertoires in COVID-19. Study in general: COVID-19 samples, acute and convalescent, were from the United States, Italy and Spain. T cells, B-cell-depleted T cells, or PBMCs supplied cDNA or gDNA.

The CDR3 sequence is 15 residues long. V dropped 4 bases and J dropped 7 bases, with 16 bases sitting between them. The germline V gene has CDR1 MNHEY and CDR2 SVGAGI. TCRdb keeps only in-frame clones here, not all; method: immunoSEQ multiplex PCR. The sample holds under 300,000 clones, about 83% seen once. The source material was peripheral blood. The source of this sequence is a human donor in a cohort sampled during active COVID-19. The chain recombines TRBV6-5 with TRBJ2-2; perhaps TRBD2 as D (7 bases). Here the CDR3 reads CASSSMGGGDGELFF. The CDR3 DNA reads TGTGCCAGCAGTTCCATGGGGGGGGGCGACGGGGAGCTGTTTTTT.